This T cell receptor (beta chain) was sequenced for a study of shared clonotypes between healthy human individuals. As for this clone: Its cognate antigen is unknown. The junction does not match germline at one end; this may be a read error.

Assay used: immunoSEQ multiplex PCR; TCRdb lists only in-frame clones, some missing. The data contain a few million clones, more than 80% of them singletons. Study-wide points: Investigators expected sequencing depth to affect clonotype sharing among donors.

CDR1 and CDR2 from the germline V gene are SGHTA and FQGNSA. This CDR3 has 17 residues. The rearrangement joins TRBV7-2 to TRBJ2-7; 8 bases are shared with TRBD2. This receptor was taken from a man aged 18-30 years in good health. Some clones in this sample may be carry-over from other donors' samples. Sequenced input: naive CD4+ T cells from PBMCs. Subset noted: CD45RA+ positively selected. CDR3 amino acids: CASSLGWRGASSNEQYF. As DNA, the CDR3 is TGTGCCAGCAGCTTAGGTTGGCGGGGGGCTAGCTCCAACGAGCAGTACTTC.